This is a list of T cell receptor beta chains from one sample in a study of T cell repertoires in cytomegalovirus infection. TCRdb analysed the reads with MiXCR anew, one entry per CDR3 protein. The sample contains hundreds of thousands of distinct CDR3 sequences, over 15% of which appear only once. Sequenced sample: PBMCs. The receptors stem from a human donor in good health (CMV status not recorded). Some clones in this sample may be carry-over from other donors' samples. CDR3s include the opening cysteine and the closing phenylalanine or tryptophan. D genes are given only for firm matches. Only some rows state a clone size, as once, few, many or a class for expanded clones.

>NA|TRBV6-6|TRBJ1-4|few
TGTGCCAGCCGGGAGGGTGAAAAACTGTTTTTT
CASREGEKLFF
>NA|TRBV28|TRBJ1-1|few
TGTGCCAGCAGTTTAGGGGGCGCGGTCACTGAAGCTTTCTTT
CASSLGGAVTEAFF
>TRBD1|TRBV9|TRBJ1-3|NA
TGTGCCAGCAGCGCCTGGACAGGGGAAAACACCATATATTTT
CASSAWTGENTIYF
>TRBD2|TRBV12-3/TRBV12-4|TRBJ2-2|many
TGTGCCAGCAGCCTAGCGGTCGGACACGTCGGGGAGCTGTTTTTT
CASSLAVGHVGELFF
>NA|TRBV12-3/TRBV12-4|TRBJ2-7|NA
TGTGCCAGCAGTTTAGGAACCGCTACCTACGAGCAGTACTTC
CASSLGTATYEQYF
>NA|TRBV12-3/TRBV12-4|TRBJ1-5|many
TGTGCCAGCAGTTTAGGTCAGGATAGCAATCAGCCCCAGCATTTT
CASSLGQDSNQPQHF
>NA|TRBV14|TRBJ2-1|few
TGTGCCAGCAGCCACCCTGACGGGGTTGAGCAGTTCTTC
CASSHPDGVEQFF
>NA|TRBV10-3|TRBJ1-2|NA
TGTGCCATCAGTTACTTGAGGGGTGGTGGCTACACCTTC
CAISYLRGGGYTF
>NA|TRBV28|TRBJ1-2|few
TGTGCCAGCAGTCACCGCCGGGACATTGAGTACGGCTACACCTTC
CASSHRRDIEYGYTF
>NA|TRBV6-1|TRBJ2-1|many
TGTGCCAGCAGTGCCCTGGACAATGAGCAGTTCTTC
CASSALDNEQFF
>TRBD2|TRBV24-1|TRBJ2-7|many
TGTGCCACCAGTGACCCCGGACGGGGGGGAGACGAGCAGTACTTC
CATSDPGRGGDEQYF
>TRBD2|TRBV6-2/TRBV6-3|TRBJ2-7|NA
TGTGCCAGCAGTTACAATTTACTAGCGGCTATCTACGAGCAGTACTTC
CASSYNLLAAIYEQYF
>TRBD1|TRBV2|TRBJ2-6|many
TGTGCCAGCAGCGGACAGGGGTCTGGGGCCAACGTCCTGACTTTC
CASSGQGSGANVLTF
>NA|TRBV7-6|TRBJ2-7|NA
TGTGCCAGCAGCCCTAGACAGGACTACGAGCAGTACTTC
CASSPRQDYEQYF
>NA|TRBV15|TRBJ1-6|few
TGTGCCACCAGCAGAGGGGAGTTAACTTCACCCCTCCACTTT
CATSRGELTSPLHF
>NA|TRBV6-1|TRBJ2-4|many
TGTGCCAGCAGTGAAGATCACTTTGGGGCCAACATTCAGTACTTC
CASSEDHFGANIQYF
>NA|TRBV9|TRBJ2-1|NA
TGTGCCAGCGCGGCTGTGGCCTTCAGCTCCTACAATGAGCAGTTCTTC
CASAAVAFSSYNEQFF
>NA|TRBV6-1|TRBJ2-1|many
TGTGCCCGAGGCCGAGCGGGCATATGGAATGAGCAGTTCTTC
CARGRAGIWNEQFF
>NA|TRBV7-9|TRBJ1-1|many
TGTGCCAGCAGCTTCCGGGATCGCACTGAAGCTTTCTTT
CASSFRDRTEAFF
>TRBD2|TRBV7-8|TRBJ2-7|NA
TGTGCCAGCAGCTTACTACCGGGGGGCTCCTACGAGCAGTACTTC
CASSLLPGGSYEQYF
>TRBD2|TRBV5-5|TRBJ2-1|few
TGTGCCAGCAGTCCCGTAGCGGGAGGCGTTAATGAGCAGTTCTTC
CASSPVAGGVNEQFF
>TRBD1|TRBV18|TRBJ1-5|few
TGTGCCAGCTCACCCTCCCCCACAGGGGGGGACCAGCCCCAGCATTTT
CASSPSPTGGDQPQHF
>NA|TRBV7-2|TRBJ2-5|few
TGTGCCAGCAGCCAACCTTTGCGGGTCCAAGAGACCCAGTACTTC
CASSQPLRVQETQYF
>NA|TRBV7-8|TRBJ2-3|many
TGTGCCAGCAGCTTAGTGGGCAGATGGTACACAGATACGCAGTATTTT
CASSLVGRWYTDTQYF
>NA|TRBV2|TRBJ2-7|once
TGTGCCACAAAAATGCGGACGGGGGCTTCCTACGAGCAGTACTTC
CATKMRTGASYEQYF
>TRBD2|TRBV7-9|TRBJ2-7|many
TGTGCCAGCAGCTCCTGGAGCGGGAGCTCCTACGAGCAGTACTTC
CASSSWSGSSYEQYF
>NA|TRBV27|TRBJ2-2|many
TGTGCCAGCAGTTTAATAGGCAGGAACACCGGGGAGCTGTTTTTT
CASSLIGRNTGELFF
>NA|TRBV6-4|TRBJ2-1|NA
TGTGCCAGCAGTGACCGTCGAACAGTCCCTTGGAATGAGCAGTTCTTC
CASSDRRTVPWNEQFF
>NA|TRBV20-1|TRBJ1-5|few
TGCAGTGCTAGTAGGAATAGCAATCAGCCCCAGCATTTT
CSASRNSNQPQHF
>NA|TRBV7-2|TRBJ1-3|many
TGTGCCAGCAGCTTGCGGGGGCAGATTGGAAACACCATATATTTT
CASSLRGQIGNTIYF
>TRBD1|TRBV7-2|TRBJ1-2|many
TGTGCCAGCAGGGCTGGGAACGCGGGACAGGAAGAGAGTTTCTTC
CASRAGNAGQEESFF
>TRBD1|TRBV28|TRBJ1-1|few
TGTGCCAGCAGTTCCCCGCTCAGGGGGCTCACTGAAGCTTTCTTT
CASSSPLRGLTEAFF
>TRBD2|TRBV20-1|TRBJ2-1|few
TGCAGTGCTAGAGAGGCTAGCGGGAGCAGTAGCTCCTACAATGAGCAGTTCTTC
CSAREASGSSSSYNEQFF
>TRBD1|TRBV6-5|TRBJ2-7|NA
TGTGCCAGCAGTTACCCCCACAACAGGGGTTTGGTTTACGAGCAGTACTTC
CASSYPHNRGLVYEQYF
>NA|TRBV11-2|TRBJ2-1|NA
TGTGCCAGCACCCGATCTCTATACAATGAGCAGTTCTTC
CASTRSLYNEQFF
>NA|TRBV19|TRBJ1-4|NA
TGTGCCAGTAGTATTTCGGGGTTGGATGAAAAACTGTTTTTT
CASSISGLDEKLFF
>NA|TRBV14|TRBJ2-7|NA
TGTGCCAGCAGCCAAGATCGAGCCTCTCACTTC
CASSQDRASHF
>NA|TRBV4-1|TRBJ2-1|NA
TGCGCCAGCAGCCAAGAAAACAGGGCCGACAATGAGCAGTTCTTC
CASSQENRADNEQFF
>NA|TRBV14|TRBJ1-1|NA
TGTGCCAGCAGCCAAGGAGCCTGGGCTTTCTTT
CASSQGAWAFF
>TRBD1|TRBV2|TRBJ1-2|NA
TGTGCCAGCAGGGACAGGGCTCCTGGCTACACCTTC
CASRDRAPGYTF
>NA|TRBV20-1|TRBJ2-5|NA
TGCAGTGCTAGAGACCAGACCCGTCAAGAGACCCAGTACTTC
CSARDQTRQETQYF